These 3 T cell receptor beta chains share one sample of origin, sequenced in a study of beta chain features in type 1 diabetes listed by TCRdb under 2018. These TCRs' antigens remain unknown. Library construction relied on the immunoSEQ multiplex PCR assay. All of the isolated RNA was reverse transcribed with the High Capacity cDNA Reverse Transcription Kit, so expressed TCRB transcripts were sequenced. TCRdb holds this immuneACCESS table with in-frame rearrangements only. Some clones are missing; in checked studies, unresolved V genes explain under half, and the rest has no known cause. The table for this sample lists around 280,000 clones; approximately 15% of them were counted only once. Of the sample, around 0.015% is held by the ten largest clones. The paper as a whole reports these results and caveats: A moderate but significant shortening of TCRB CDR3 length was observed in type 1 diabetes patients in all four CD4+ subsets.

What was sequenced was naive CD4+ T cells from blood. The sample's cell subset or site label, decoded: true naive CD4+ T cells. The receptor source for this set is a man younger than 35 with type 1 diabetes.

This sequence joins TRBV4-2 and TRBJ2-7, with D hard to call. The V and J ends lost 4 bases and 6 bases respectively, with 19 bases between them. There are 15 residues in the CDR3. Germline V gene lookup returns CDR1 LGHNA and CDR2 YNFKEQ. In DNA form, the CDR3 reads TGTGCCAGCAGCCCAAGCTCACGTTTGAGTATCGAGCAGTACTTC. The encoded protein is CASSPSSRLSIEQYF.

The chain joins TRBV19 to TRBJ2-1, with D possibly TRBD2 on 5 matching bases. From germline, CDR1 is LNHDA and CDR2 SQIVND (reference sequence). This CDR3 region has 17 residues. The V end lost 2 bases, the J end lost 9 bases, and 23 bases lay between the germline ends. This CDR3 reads CASSIRRSVATWVEQFF. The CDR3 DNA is TGTGCCAGTAGTATAAGGAGGTCGGTAGCGACCTGGGTTGAGCAGTTCTTC.

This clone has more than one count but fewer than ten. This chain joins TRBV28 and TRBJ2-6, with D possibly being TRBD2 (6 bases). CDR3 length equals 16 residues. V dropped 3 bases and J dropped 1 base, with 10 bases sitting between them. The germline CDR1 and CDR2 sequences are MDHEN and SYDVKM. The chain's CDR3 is CASSFSGGSGANVLTF. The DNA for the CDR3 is TGTGCCAGCAGTTTCTCTGGAGGGTCTGGGGCCAACGTCCTGACTTTC.